The 5 T cell receptor beta chains below were found in one sample sequenced in a study of OX40 agonist ivuxolimab in advanced cancers. Some clones are missing from TCRdb's copy, which holds only in-frame ones; the method was immunoSEQ multiplex PCR. The sample has some 65,000 clones, about nine tenths seen once. The sequencing used CD4+ or CD8+ T cells sorted from blood, collected in a trial of the OX40 agonist ivuxolimab. The receptor source for this set is an adult with an advanced solid tumor such as melanoma, head and neck, liver or kidney cancer.

The J gene is TRBJ1-6, the V gene TRBV6-1; TRBD1 agrees at 9 bases. The CDR3 has 12 residues. The junction had 3 bases not matched to a gene; V was cut back by 8 bases and J by 10 bases. Germline CDR1 is MNHNS and CDR2 is SASEGT. DNA of the CDR3: TGTGCCAGCGACAGGGGGGCCTCACCCCTCCACTTT. Encoded protein: CASDRGASPLHF.

The V and J genes are TRBV25-1 and TRBJ2-1; 12 bases are a match to TRBD2. Germline CDR1 reads MGHDK; CDR2 reads SYGVNS. V was pared by 7 bases and J by 8 bases, with 3 bases of the junction left unmatched. There are 13 residues in the CDR3. The CDR3 coding sequence is TGTGCCAGCATCCCTAGCGGGAGGGATGAGCAGTTCTTC. Translating gives CASIPSGRDEQFF.

The chain links TRBV7-6 to TRBJ2-7, with a possible D match to TRBD2 (5 bases). This CDR3 has 16 amino acids. Germline CDR1 reads SGHVS; CDR2 reads FNYEAQ. Trimming removed 5 bases from V and 2 bases from J, with 19 bases in between. CDR3 sequence reads: CASSPTPRVYTYEQYF. CDR3 coding DNA: TGTGCCAGCAGCCCCACTCCGCGGGTGTATACCTACGAGCAGTACTTC.

This clone was counted once. J is TRBJ1-2 and V is TRBV6-5; no definite D call. The CDR3 length is 11 residues. Germline CDR1 MNHEY, CDR2 SVGAGI. The germline V and J ends were trimmed by 5 bases and 4 bases, with 5 bases remaining between them. The CDR3 bases are TGTGCCAGCAGTGAATTCTATGGCTACACCTTC. Protein product: CASSEFYGYTF.

The chain uses TRBV5-1 and TRBJ2-5; D remains unclear. The germline V gene encodes CDR1 SGHRS and CDR2 YFSETQ. The CDR3 has 14 amino acids. With 0 bases removed from V and 2 bases from J, the gap between germline ends came to 8 bases. The CDR3 region has the DNA TGCGCCAGCAGCTTGGGAGGCCAACAAGAGACCCAGTACTTC. It specifies CASSLGGQQETQYF.